This entry lists 21 T cell receptor beta chains sequenced from one sample in a study of T cell changes during pregnancy in multiple sclerosis. Data came from immunoSEQ multiplex PCR; TCRdb stores just in-frame clones and leaves some out. The table has under 70,000 clones, 91% seen once. The sequenced sample was peripheral blood, obtained in the third trimester of pregnancy. Receptors originate from a female donor in good health, enrolled as a control in a pregnancy study.

V usage is TRBV19 and J usage is TRBJ1-1; perhaps TRBD1 as D (5 bases). CDR1 LNHDA and CDR2 SQIVND come from the germline V gene (reference sequence). The CDR3 is 16 residues long. With 3 bases removed from V and 1 base from J, the gap between germline ends came to 15 bases. In DNA form, the CDR3 reads TGTGCCAGTAGTATGGGGGGGAGGGCACGGAACACTGAAGCTTTCTTT. This gives the protein CASSMGGRARNTEAFF.

The CDR3 region is CASSAPGTGGVEQYF. The CDR3 nucleotides are TGTGCCAGCAGCGCCCCGGGGACAGGGGGTGTCGAGCAGTACTTC. The chain carries TRBV9 and TRBJ2-7; 11 bases match TRBD1. Germline values: CDR1 SGDLS, CDR2 YYNGEE. The CDR3 covers 15 residues. The V and J ends lost 3 bases and 6 bases, in that order; junction bases with no gene match: 8. The full variable domain, completed using reference TRBV9 and TRBJ2-7, is DSGVTQTPKHLITATGQRVTLRCSPRSGDLSVYWYQQSLDQGLQFLIQYYNGEERAKGNILERFSAQQFPDLHSELNLSSLELGDSALYFCASSAPGTGGVEQYFGPGTRLTVT.

The chain carries TRBV30 and TRBJ2-1, with 11 nucleotides matching TRBD2. The CDR3 has 14 amino acids. The V gene's germline CDR1 is GTSNPN and CDR2 SVGIG (reference sequence). The ends lost 7 bases at V and 2 bases at J; junction bases unmatched: 4. CDR3 sequence (DNA): TGTGCCTCGGATAGCGGGGGGGCCTACAATGAGCAGTTCTTC. Encoded protein: CASDSGGAYNEQFF.

This sequence joins TRBV19 and TRBJ1-2; D may be TRBD1 (5 bases). Germline V gene data show CDR1 as LNHDA and CDR2 as SQIVND (reference sequence). V lost 0 bases, J lost 4 bases, and 15 bases lay in between. This CDR3 has 16 residues. CDR3 sequence reads: CASSIESRQFFYGYTF. Here the CDR3 DNA reads TGTGCCAGTAGTATAGAGTCCAGACAGTTTTTCTATGGCTACACCTTC.

This sequence joins TRBV10-2 and TRBJ2-1; TRBD2 matches at 12 bases. The CDR3 loop spans 15 amino acids. V lost 2 bases and J lost 4; bases outside the gene matches: 0. Germline V lookup: CDR1 WSHSY, CDR2 SAAADI. CDR3: CASSEGLAGYNEQFF. The CDR3 bases are TGCGCCAGCAGTGAGGGACTAGCGGGGTACAATGAGCAGTTCTTC.

J is TRBJ1-6 and V is TRBV18; D possibly corresponds to TRBD1 (5 bases). The CDR3 has 18 residues. Trimming pared 1 base from V and 6 bases from J, leaving 19 bases between. Germline-derived CDR1 and CDR2 are KGHSH and LQKENI. CDR3 in DNA: TGTGCCAGCTCACCACTGGGACTTGTAGGTTTCTCTAATTCACCCCTCCACTTT. Translating it yields CASSPLGLVGFSNSPLHF.

The V and J genes are TRBV4-1 and TRBJ2-1; D possibly corresponds to TRBD2 (5 bases). Germline values: CDR1 MGHRA, CDR2 YSYEKL. The CDR3 runs 11 residues. The V gene lost 4 bases and the J gene lost 15 bases, with 13 bases spanning the gap. CDR3 nucleotide sequence: TGCGCCAGCAGCCGCGGGTCAGACCGGTTCTTC. Translating gives CASSRGSDRFF.

The CDR3 sequence is CASSLGSLATNEKLFF. The CDR3, as DNA: TGTGCCAGCAGCTTGGGTAGTCTAGCAACTAATGAAAAACTGTTTTTT. The rearrangement joins TRBV5-6 to TRBJ1-4; the D is unclear. This CDR3 has 16 amino acids. The germline gives CDR1 SGHDT, CDR2 YYEEEE. The V end lost 0 bases, the J end lost 0 bases, and 9 bases lay between the germline ends.

The rearrangement joins TRBV27 to TRBJ2-7; possibly TRBD1 for D (6 bases). Trimming cost V 5 bases and J 7 bases, with 27 bases left between them. CDR3 size: 17 residues. Germline V gene data show CDR1 as MNHEY and CDR2 as SMNVEV (reference sequence). The CDR3 protein is CASSPPSGHVGPLEQYF. In nucleotides, the CDR3 is TGTGCCAGCAGTCCACCATCGGGACACGTAGGACCCCTGGAGCAGTACTTC.

The chain links TRBV19 to TRBJ2-2, with D tentatively TRBD2 (5 bases). The V and J ends lost 8 bases and 1 base respectively, with 11 bases between them. This CDR3 spans 14 amino acids. Germline V gene sequence: CDR1 LNHDA, CDR2 SQIVND (reference sequence). Here the CDR3 DNA reads TGTGCCAGTCTTGTCAGCGGGAACACCGGGGAGCTGTTTTTT. Its translation is CASLVSGNTGELFF.

The CDR3 loop is CASGTGQDYEQYF. In DNA form, the CDR3 reads TGTGCCAGCGGGACAGGACAGGACTACGAGCAGTACTTC. The genes are TRBV27 and TRBJ2-7; 8 bases line up with TRBD1. Germline CDR1 MNHEY, CDR2 SMNVEV (reference sequence). J was trimmed by 3 bases and V by 8 bases; bases with no gene match: 6. CDR3 length: 13 amino acids.

The J gene is TRBJ2-3, the V gene TRBV7-6; TRBD2 might be the D (5 bases). This CDR3 has 17 residues. V shed 2 bases and J shed 1 base, with 16 bases lying between them. CDR1 is SGHVS, CDR2 FNYEAQ, per germline. The DNA for the CDR3 is TGTGCCAGCAGCTTAACCCATCTCATGCGGGGCACAGATACGCAGTATTTT. Amino acids: CASSLTHLMRGTDTQYF.

The V and J genes are TRBV11-1 and TRBJ2-7; tentative D call: TRBD2 (6 bases). The germline V gene has CDR1 SGHAT and CDR2 FQDESV (reference sequence). With 1 base removed from V and 0 bases from J, the gap between germline ends came to 16 bases. The CDR3 runs to 17 residues. This chain's CDR3 is CASSLGRWGGTSYEQYF. CDR3 sequence (DNA): TGTGCCAGCAGCTTAGGTCGTTGGGGCGGGACCTCCTACGAGCAGTACTTC.

This clone was recorded a few times. This rearrangement joins TRBV19 to TRBJ2-1; possible D gene TRBD2, 6 bases. Trimming stripped 5 bases from V and 12 bases from J, with 17 bases between. CDR1 is LNHDA, CDR2 SQIVND, per germline (reference sequence). This CDR3 has 13 residues. The CDR3 spells CASSPGTLEGQFF. The CDR3 nucleotides read TGTGCCAGTAGTCCTGGGACTCTCGAGGGGCAGTTCTTC.

This chain links TRBV6-5 with TRBJ1-2; no definite D call. The CDR3 is made up of 11 amino acids. V lost 10 bases and J 5 bases, leaving 11 bases between the germline ends. CDR1 and CDR2 from the germline V gene are MNHEY and SVGAGI. This CDR3 is CATVRDYGYTF. The DNA for the CDR3 is TGTGCCACCGTTCGAGATTATGGCTACACCTTC.

The chain uses TRBV5-5 and TRBJ2-7; D is unclear. The CDR3 is 13 amino acids. Trimming removed 0 bases at V and 6 bases at J, with 10 bases between. From germline, CDR1 is SGHKS and CDR2 YYEKEE (reference sequence). The CDR3 DNA reads as TGTGCCAGCAGCTTGGAACTTCTTCCCGAGCAGTACTTC. Its protein product is CASSLELLPEQYF.

The gene calls are TRBV7-9 and TRBJ2-5, with 9 nucleotides matching TRBD2. The CDR3 consists of 19 residues. Unmatched junction bases numbered 14, after V lost 1 base and J lost 2 bases. Germline CDR1 and CDR2: SEHNR and FQNEAQ (reference sequence). The CDR3 protein is CASSLGRLAGPTKQETQYF. The CDR3 nucleotides are TGTGCCAGCAGCTTAGGTCGGCTAGCGGGACCGACGAAACAAGAGACCCAGTACTTC. The variable domain in full, with the rest retrieved from reference TRBV7-9 and TRBJ2-5, is DTGVSQNPRHKITKRGQNVTFRCDPISEHNRLYWYRQTLGQGPEFLTYFQNEAQLEKSRLLSDRFSAERPKGSFSTLEIQRTEQGDSAMYLCASSLGRLAGPTKQETQYFGPGTRLLVL.

The rearrangement links TRBV29-1 to TRBJ2-1; 8 bases align to TRBD1. The trim removed 6 bases at V and 6 bases at J, leaving 13 bases unmatched. The CDR3 has 15 residues. Germline V gives CDR1 SQVTM, CDR2 ANQGSEA. CDR3 residues: CSVKNSGGVGNEQFF. Here the CDR3 DNA reads TGCAGCGTAAAGAACTCAGGGGGCGTGGGCAATGAGCAGTTCTTC.

This chain links TRBV27 with TRBJ1-1; 10 positions agree with TRBD1. The CDR3 consists of 15 residues. Germline CDR1 reads MNHEY; CDR2 reads SMNVEV (reference sequence). V trimming: 2 bases; J trimming: 6 bases; junction bases outside the gene matches: 6. The CDR3 is CASSLGTGAMSEAFF. The CDR3 nucleotides read TGTGCCAGCAGTTTAGGGACAGGGGCCATGTCTGAAGCTTTCTTT.

V gene TRBV19 combines with J gene TRBJ2-7, with 9 nucleotides matching TRBD1. This CDR3 comprises 16 residues. The ends lost 9 bases at V and 6 bases at J; junction bases unmatched: 18. Germline CDR1 LNHDA, CDR2 SQIVND (reference sequence). The CDR3 nucleotides read TGTGCCAGCAGCTCGAACTTAGGGACAGGGAAGATCGAGCAGTACTTC. This gives the protein CASSSNLGTGKIEQYF.

V usage is TRBV7-2 and J usage is TRBJ2-2, with D tentatively TRBD2 (6 bases). V lost 5 bases, J lost 6 bases, and 13 bases lay in between. The CDR3 is 14 residues long. CDR1 SGHTA and CDR2 FQGNSA come from the germline V gene. CDR3 region: CASSPRRVSGELFF. CDR3 coding DNA: TGTGCCAGCAGCCCACGGAGGGTTTCCGGGGAGCTGTTTTTT.